This section outlines one TCR beta chain sequence together with its context. Trimming cost V 5 bases and J 2 bases; bases outside gene matches: 5. This CDR3 is 14 amino acids long. Germline lookup yields CDR1 MDHEN and CDR2 SYDVKM. Repertoires were generated with immunoSEQ multiplex PCR, while TCRdb's copy carries only in-frame clones and drops some. This table holds 30,000 or so clones, about nine tenths found once. These data originate in a study of T cell changes during pregnancy in multiple sclerosis. The clonotype comes from a female donor with multiple sclerosis, enrolled in a pregnancy study. The J gene is TRBJ2-7, the V gene TRBV28; 8 nucleotides agree with TRBD1. The sequenced sample was CD8+ T cells from peripheral blood mononuclear cells, obtained in the first trimester of pregnancy. The CDR3 nucleotides read TGTGCCAGCAGTGGGACAGGAAAACCCTACGAGCAGTACTTC. Its protein product is CASSGTGKPYEQYF.